In its sample, the clone carrying this T cell receptor (beta chain) was seen once. This specimen belongs to a study of shared T cell receptors in the human thymus. The germline V gene has CDR1 SEHNR and CDR2 FQNEAQ (reference sequence). The CDR3 is 13 residues long. Trimming took off 5 bases at V and 8 bases at J, with 15 bases between the two ends. The table came from immunoSEQ multiplex PCR; TCRdb's copy has only in-frame clones and leaves some out. The sample contains some 700,000 clones, approximately 87% of which appear only once. The same sample was also studied in work on human thymus T cells.

Material: thymocytes. The sequence was collected from a boy younger than two with a congenital heart defect. This chain links TRBV7-9 with TRBJ1-2; TRBD1 is a possible D gene (6 bases). The chain's CDR3 is CASSGRGAEGYTF. As DNA, the CDR3 is TGTGCCAGCAGCGGCCGGGGGGCTGAAGGCTACACCTTC.